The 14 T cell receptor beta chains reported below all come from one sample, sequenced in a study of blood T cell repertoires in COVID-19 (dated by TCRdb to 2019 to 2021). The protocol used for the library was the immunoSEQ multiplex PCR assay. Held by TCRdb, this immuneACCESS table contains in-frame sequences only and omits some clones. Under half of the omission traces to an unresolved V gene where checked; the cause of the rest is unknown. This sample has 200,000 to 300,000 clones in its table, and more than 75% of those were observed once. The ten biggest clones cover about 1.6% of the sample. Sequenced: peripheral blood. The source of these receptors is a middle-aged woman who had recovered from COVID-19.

The CDR3 reads CASSYRGNIQYF. As DNA, the CDR3 is TGTGCCAGCAGTTACAGGGGAAACATTCAGTACTTC. V gene TRBV6-5 combines with J gene TRBJ2-4; D possibly corresponds to TRBD1 (5 bases). Germline assignment: CDR1 MNHEY and CDR2 SVGAGI. V was pared by 2 bases and J by 6 bases, with 5 bases between. This CDR3 has 12 amino acids.

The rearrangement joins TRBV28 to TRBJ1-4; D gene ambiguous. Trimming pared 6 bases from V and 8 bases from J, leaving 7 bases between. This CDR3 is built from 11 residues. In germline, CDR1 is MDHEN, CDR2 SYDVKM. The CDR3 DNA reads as TGTGCCAGCAGGGAGAACGAAAAACTGTTTTTT. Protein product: CASRENEKLFF.

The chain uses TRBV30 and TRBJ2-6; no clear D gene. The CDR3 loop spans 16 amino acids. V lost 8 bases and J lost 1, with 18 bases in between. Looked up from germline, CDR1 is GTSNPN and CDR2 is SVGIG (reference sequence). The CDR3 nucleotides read TGTGCCCAACCCCGAGTCGGTTCTTCTGGGGCCAACGTCCTGACTTTC. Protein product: CAQPRVGSSGANVLTF.

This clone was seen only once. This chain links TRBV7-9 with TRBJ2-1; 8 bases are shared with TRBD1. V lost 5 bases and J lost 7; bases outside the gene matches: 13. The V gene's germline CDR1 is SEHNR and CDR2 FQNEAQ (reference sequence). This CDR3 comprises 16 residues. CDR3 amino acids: CASSLGRQGAKNEQFF. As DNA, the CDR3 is TGTGCCAGCAGCCTAGGGAGGCAGGGGGCAAAAAATGAGCAGTTCTTC.

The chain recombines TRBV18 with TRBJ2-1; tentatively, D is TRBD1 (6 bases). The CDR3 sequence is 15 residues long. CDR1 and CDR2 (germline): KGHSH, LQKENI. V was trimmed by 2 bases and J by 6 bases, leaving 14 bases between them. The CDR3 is CASSPGMGAGNEQFF. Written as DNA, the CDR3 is TGTGCCAGCTCACCAGGCATGGGGGCCGGCAATGAGCAGTTCTTC.

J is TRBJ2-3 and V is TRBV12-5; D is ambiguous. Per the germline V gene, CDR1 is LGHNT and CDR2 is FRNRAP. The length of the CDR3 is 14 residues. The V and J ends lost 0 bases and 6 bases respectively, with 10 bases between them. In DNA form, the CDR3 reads TGTGCTAGTGGTTTGGTACCCTTTGAGGATACGCAGTATTTT. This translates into CASGLVPFEDTQYF.

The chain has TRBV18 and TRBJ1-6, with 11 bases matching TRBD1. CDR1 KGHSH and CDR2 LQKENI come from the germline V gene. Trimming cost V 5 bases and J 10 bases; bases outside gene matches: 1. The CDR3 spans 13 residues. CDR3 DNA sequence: TGTGCCAGCTCAGGACAGGGGGCCTCACCCCTCCACTTT. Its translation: CASSGQGASPLHF.

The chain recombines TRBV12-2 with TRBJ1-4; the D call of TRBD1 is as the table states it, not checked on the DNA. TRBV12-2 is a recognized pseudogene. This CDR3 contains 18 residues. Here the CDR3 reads CASRLAWGDRATNEKLFF. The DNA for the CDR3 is TGTGCAAGTCGCTTAGCGTGGGGGGACAGGGCAACTAATGAAAAACTGTTTTTT.

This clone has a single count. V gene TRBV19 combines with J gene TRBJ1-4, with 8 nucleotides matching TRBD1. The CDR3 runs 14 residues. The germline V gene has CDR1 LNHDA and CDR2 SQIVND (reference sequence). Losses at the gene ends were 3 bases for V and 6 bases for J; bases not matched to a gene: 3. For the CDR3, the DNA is TGTGCCAGTAGTATTAACAGGGGGGATGAAAAACTGTTTTTT. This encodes CASSINRGDEKLFF.

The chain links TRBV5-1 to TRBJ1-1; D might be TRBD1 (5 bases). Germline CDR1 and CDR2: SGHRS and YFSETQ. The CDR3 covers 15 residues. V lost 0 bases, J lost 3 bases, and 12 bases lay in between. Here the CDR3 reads CASSLGFGGYTEAFF. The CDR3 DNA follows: TGCGCCAGCAGCTTGGGCTTCGGGGGGTACACTGAAGCTTTCTTT.

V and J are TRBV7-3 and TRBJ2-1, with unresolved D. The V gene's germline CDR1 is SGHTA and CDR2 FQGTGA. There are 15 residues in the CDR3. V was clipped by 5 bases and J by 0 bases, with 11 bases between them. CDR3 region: CASSPQSSSYNEQFF. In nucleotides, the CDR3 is TGTGCCAGCAGCCCACAGAGTAGCTCCTACAATGAGCAGTTCTTC.

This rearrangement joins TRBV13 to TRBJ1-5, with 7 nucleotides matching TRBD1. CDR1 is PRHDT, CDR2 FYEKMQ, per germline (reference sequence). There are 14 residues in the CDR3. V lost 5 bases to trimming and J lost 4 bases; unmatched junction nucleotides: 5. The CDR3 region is CASSAGTANQPQHF. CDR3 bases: TGTGCCAGCAGCGCTGGGACAGCAAATCAGCCCCAGCATTTT.

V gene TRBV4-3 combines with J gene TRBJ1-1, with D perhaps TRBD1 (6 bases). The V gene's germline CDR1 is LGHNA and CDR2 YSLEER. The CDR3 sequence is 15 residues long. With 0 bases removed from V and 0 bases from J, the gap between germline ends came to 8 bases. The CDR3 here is CASSQDHRVNTEAFF. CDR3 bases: TGCGCCAGCAGCCAAGATCACAGGGTGAACACTGAAGCTTTCTTT.

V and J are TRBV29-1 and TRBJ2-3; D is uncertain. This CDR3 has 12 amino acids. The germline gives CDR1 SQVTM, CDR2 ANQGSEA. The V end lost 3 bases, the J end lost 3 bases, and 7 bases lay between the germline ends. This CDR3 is CSVEADTDTQYF. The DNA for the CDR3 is TGCAGCGTTGAGGCGGATACAGATACGCAGTATTTT.